This T cell receptor (beta chain) was found in a study of CD8+ T cells in alopecia areata. Regarding the study as a whole: Relative to normal scalp, lesional scalp, especially alopecia totalis/universalis, showed higher clonality. Whereas mice showed it more clearly, TCR sharing across patients was murkier, possibly because of HLA. When scalp samples are sequenced, resident alphabeta T cells of normal skin are also captured.

Worth noting for this clone: The antigen remains unidentified.

Sequencing relied on a cDNA template that was reverse transcribed from extracted RNA. Clones were read by immunoSEQ multiplex PCR, and TCRdb kept only the in-frame ones, dropping some. The data contain some 4,000 clones, 71% of them singletons. The sample was skin. The sequence derives from a human donor in good health.

CDR3 sequence (DNA): TGTGCCAGCAGCATGCTACAGGGCCCAAGTCAGCCCCAGCATTTT. This gives the protein CASSMLQGPSQPQHF. The chain has TRBV7-4 and TRBJ1-5; weak D call: TRBD1 (6 bases). The CDR3 covers 15 residues. The ends were cut back, 5 bases at V and 6 bases at J, with 17 bases in the middle. Germline CDR1 is SGHVT and CDR2 is SQSDAQ.